This T cell receptor beta chain was found in a study of T-cell memory formation after mild COVID-19. Overall study context: Largely donor-specific sequence clusters came from two donors. Study findings and constraints: Cross-reactive memory appears to have joined, as suggested by some responding clones showing up in pre-infection memory. Contracting CD4+ clones were located mainly in CM and EM, and CD8+ clones in EMRA. Clones that got smaller from day 15 to 85 had even CD4/CD8, while clones growing later tipped toward CD4+.

This clonotype was detected a few times. No antigen is known for it. TCRdb fed the 5' RACE reads into MiXCR, producing one record per CDR3 protein. The sample has 550,000 to 600,000 distinct CDR3 sequences, about a fifth seen once. This CDR3 is 13 amino acids long. V dropped 1 base and J dropped 6 bases, with 10 bases sitting between them. Germline lookup yields CDR1 DFQATT and CDR2 SNEGSKA (reference sequence). The sequenced material came from PBMCs or a T cell subset sorted from them (not recorded which). V is TRBV20-1 and J is TRBJ2-1; no reliable D call. The TCR comes from an adult woman who had mild COVID-19 (a few samples of this study predate the infection). Cell type and time point are not known. The CDR3 DNA follows: TGCAGTGCTAGAGTTGGTAGCAGCAATGAGCAGTTCTTC. Translating gives CSARVGSSNEQFF.